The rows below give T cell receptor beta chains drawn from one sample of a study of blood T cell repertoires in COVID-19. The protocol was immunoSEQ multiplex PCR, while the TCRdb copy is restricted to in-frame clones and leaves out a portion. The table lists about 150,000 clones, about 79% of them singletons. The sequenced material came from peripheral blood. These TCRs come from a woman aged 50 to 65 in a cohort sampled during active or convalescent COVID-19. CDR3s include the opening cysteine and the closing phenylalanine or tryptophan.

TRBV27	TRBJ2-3	CASSLDGGDTQYF
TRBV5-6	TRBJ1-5	CASSVKGGPQHF
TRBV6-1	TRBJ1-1	CASSVTPGLLYTEAFF
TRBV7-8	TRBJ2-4	CASSISGTADKNIQYF
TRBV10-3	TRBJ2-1	CAINSGGGDVDEQFF
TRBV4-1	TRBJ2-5	CASSLRLDGGAGKTQYF
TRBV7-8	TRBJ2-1	CASSLTDNEQFF
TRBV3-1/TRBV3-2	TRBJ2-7	CASSQGGSGYEQYF
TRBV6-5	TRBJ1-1	CASSYSPSTEAFF
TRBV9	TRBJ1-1	CASSGLNTEAFF
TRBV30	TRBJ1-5	CAWRAGTGGQQPQHF
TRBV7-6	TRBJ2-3	CASSAPRDGSHTSTDTQYF
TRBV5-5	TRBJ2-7	CASSPGEGFLSYEQYF
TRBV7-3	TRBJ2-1	CASRTSGGSEQFF
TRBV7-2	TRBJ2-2	CASSKTTGAGTGELFF
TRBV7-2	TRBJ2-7	CASSLNTYEQYF
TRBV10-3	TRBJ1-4	CAISEGGPNEKLFF
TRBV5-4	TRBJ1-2	CASSPPGQNYGYTF
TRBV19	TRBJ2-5	CASSPGGALQETQYF
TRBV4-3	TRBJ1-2	CASSQDPGYGYTF
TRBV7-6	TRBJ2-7	CASSLTQGRVASYEQYF
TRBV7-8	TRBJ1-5	CASSLASRGLGQPQHF
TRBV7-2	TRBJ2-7	CASSPGLAVDGVEQYF
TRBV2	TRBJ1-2	CASRPDSYYGYTF
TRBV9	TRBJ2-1	CASSPEAAGAGDEQFF
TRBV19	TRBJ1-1	CASSWGQLGNTEAFF